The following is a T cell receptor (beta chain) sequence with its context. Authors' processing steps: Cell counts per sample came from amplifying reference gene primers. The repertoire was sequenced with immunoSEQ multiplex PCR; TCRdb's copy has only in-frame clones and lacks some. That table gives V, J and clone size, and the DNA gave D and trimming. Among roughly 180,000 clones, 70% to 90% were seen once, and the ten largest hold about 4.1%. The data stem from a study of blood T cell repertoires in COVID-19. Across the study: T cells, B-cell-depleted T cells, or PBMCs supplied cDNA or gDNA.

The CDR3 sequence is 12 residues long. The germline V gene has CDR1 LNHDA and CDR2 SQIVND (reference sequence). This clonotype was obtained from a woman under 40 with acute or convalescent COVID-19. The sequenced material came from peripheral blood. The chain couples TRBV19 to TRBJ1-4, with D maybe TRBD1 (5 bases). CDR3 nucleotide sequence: TGTCCCCCATGGATGGGGGGGGAAAAACTGTTTTTT. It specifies CPPWMGGEKLFF.